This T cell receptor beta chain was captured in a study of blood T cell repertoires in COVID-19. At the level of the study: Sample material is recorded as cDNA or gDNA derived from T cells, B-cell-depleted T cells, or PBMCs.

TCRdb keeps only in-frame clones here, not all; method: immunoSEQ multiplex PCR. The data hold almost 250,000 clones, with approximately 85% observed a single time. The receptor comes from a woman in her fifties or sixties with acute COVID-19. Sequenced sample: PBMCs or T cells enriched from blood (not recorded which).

Here the CDR3 DNA reads TGTGCCAGCAGCCAGACGGGTCAGCCCACCGGGGAGCTGTTTTTT. Its protein is CASSQTGQPTGELFF. The rearrangement uses TRBV7-6 and TRBJ2-2; no clear D gene. Trimming cost V 5 bases and J 4 bases, with 14 bases left between them. The V gene's germline CDR1 is SGHVS and CDR2 FNYEAQ. This CDR3 region has 15 residues.